This is a list of T cell receptor beta chains from one sample in a study of early T cells in non-severe SARS-CoV-2 infection. TCRdb itself ran the 5' RACE reads through MiXCR, one entry per CDR3 protein. The sample carries tens of thousands of distinct CDR3 sequences, around 15% recorded once. Input material: whole blood. The receptor source for this set is an adult who was a healthcare worker with PCR-confirmed SARS-CoV-2 infection or an uninfected control (not recorded which). CDR3s include the opening cysteine and the closing phenylalanine or tryptophan. Each record gives: J gene, V gene, CDR3 length, clone size, D gene, CDR3 protein, CDR3 DNA. The D gene is left open where the match is weak. Clone sizes are given selectively: once, few, many, or a class where the clone is expanded.

J: TRBJ2-3
V: TRBV11-2
length: 16
size: -
D: TRBD2
CDR3: CASSTGLAGGQDTQYF
DNA: TGTGCCAGCAGCACAGGACTAGCGGGAGGGCAAGATACGCAGTATTTT

J: TRBJ2-1
V: TRBV7-9
length: 15
size: -
D: TRBD2
CDR3: CASSFRGSSYNEQFF
DNA: TGTGCCAGCAGCTTTCGCGGGAGCTCCTACAATGAGCAGTTCTTC

J: TRBJ2-2
V: TRBV30
length: 14
size: -
D: TRBD2
CDR3: CAWTRLAGTGELFF
DNA: TGTGCCTGGACCCGACTAGCGGGTACCGGGGAGCTGTTTTTT

J: TRBJ2-7
V: TRBV2
length: 13
size: many
D: -
CDR3: CASSDPNGSEQYF
DNA: TGTGCCAGCAGTGATCCCAATGGATCCGAGCAGTACTTC

J: TRBJ2-7
V: TRBV18
length: 15
size: few
D: TRBD1
CDR3: CASSSTGGLTYEQYF
DNA: TGTGCCAGCTCTTCGACAGGGGGCTTAACCTACGAGCAGTACTTC

J: TRBJ2-1
V: TRBV6-1
length: 15
size: -
D: -
CDR3: CAGSARDDINNEQFF
DNA: TGTGCCGGCAGTGCCCGGGACGACATAAACAATGAGCAGTTCTTC

J: TRBJ1-5
V: TRBV12-3/TRBV12-4
length: 12
size: -
D: -
CDR3: CASTHRNQPQHF
DNA: TGTGCCAGCACGCATCGCAATCAGCCCCAGCATTTT

J: TRBJ1-2
V: TRBV18
length: 12
size: -
D: -
CDR3: CASSPAGYGYTF
DNA: TGTGCCAGCTCACCAGCAGGCTATGGCTACACCTTC

J: TRBJ2-7
V: TRBV4-1
length: 15
size: -
D: -
CDR3: CASSQDEGGAYEQYF
DNA: TGCGCCAGCAGCCAAGATGAGGGGGGCGCCTACGAGCAGTACTTC

J: TRBJ1-1
V: TRBV29-1
length: 10
size: few
D: -
CDR3: CSGQDAEAFF
DNA: TGCAGCGGCCAGGACGCTGAAGCTTTCTTT

J: TRBJ2-1
V: TRBV2
length: 16
size: medium-sized
D: TRBD2
CDR3: CASSGAGGRAYNEQFF
DNA: TGTGCCAGCAGTGGAGCCGGCGGGAGGGCCTACAATGAGCAGTTCTTC

J: TRBJ2-7
V: TRBV7-2
length: 15
size: many
D: -
CDR3: CASSSAGTSVLHQYF
DNA: TGTGCCAGCAGCTCCGCCGGGACATCAGTCCTTCATCAGTACTTC

J: TRBJ2-1
V: TRBV12-3/TRBV12-4
length: 16
size: -
D: TRBD2
CDR3: CASSSSGGIGWNEQFF
DNA: TGTGCCAGCAGCTCCTCGGGAGGTATCGGTTGGAATGAGCAGTTCTTC

J: TRBJ2-1
V: TRBV4-1
length: 13
size: once
D: -
CDR3: CASSQESENEQFF
DNA: TGCGCCAGCAGCCAAGAATCAGAGAATGAGCAGTTCTTC

J: TRBJ1-2
V: TRBV5-1
length: 14
size: few
D: -
CDR3: CASSLLQGSYGYTF
DNA: TGCGCCAGCAGCTTGCTTCAGGGGAGCTATGGCTACACCTTC

J: TRBJ1-1
V: TRBV9
length: 13
size: -
D: -
CDR3: CASSVEMNTEAFF
DNA: TGTGCCAGCAGCGTCGAGATGAACACTGAAGCTTTCTTT

J: TRBJ1-1
V: TRBV27
length: 13
size: -
D: -
CDR3: CASMGLLNTEAFF
DNA: TGTGCCAGCATGGGCCTATTGAACACTGAAGCTTTCTTT

J: TRBJ1-6
V: TRBV12-3/TRBV12-4
length: 14
size: few
D: -
CDR3: CASSLGGGNSPLHF
DNA: TGTGCCAGCAGCCTTGGGGGGGGAAACTCACCCCTCCACTTT

J: TRBJ1-5
V: TRBV28
length: 15
size: many
D: -
CDR3: CASRWGYGSNQPQHF
DNA: TGTGCCAGCAGGTGGGGGTACGGTAGCAATCAGCCCCAGCATTTT

J: TRBJ2-1
V: TRBV29-1
length: 14
size: many
D: TRBD2
CDR3: CSVAGTSVYNEQFF
DNA: TGCAGCGTTGCCGGGACTAGCGTGTACAATGAGCAGTTCTTC

J: TRBJ2-3
V: TRBV27
length: 16
size: -
D: -
CDR3: CASSQSGPRPTDTQYF
DNA: TGTGCCAGCAGTCAAAGTGGGCCCCGGCCCACAGATACGCAGTATTTT

J: TRBJ1-6
V: TRBV5-1
length: 16
size: -
D: -
CDR3: CASSPGTLRDNSPLHF
DNA: TGCGCCAGCAGCCCGGGGACCCTAAGGGATAATTCACCCCTCCACTTT

J: TRBJ2-3
V: TRBV20-1
length: 15
size: many
D: -
CDR3: CSAVTLRTGADTQYF
DNA: TGCAGTGCCGTTACGCTCAGGACGGGGGCAGATACGCAGTATTTT